This T cell receptor beta chain was sequenced during a study of OX40 agonist ivuxolimab in advanced cancers. Study in general: Ivuxolimab, which is an agonistic anti-OX40 (CD134) antibody, was administered to the patients.

On this clone itself: Its antigen is currently unknown.

Study-level findings and limits: Antigen specificity of clonally expanded peripheral T cells was not established.

TCRdb's copy holds only in-frame clones and misses some; the assay was immunoSEQ multiplex PCR. The sample includes around 86,000 clones, about 88% of them seen just once. V was cut by 6 bases and J by 0 bases, with 15 bases left in between. Germline CDR1 reads MDHEN; CDR2 reads SYDVKM. CDR3 length equals 15 residues. The sample consisted of CD4+ or CD8+ T cells sorted from blood, taken in a trial of the OX40 agonist ivuxolimab. This chain connects TRBV28 to TRBJ2-7; possibly TRBD1 for D (6 bases). The sequence came from an adult with an advanced solid tumor such as melanoma, head and neck, liver or kidney cancer. CDR3 in amino acids: CASRADRTSSYEQYF. CDR3 sequence (DNA): TGTGCCAGCAGGGCGGACAGAACCAGCTCCTACGAGCAGTACTTC.